This T cell receptor beta chain was identified during a study of human CD8 memory T cell subsets. Overall study results and limits: High diversity, at similar levels, marked stem-like memory and precursor exhausted T cells but not effector memory cells. Diversity, per Chao1 estimates, appeared greater in stem-like memory T cells than in precursor exhausted T cells.

TCR beta libraries were made by UMI-labeled 5' RACE. TCRdb reanalyzed the 5' RACE reads, giving one entry per CDR3 protein sequence and no DNA. Its listing shows more than 9,000 distinct CDR3 sequences. CDR1 SGHVS and CDR2 FQNEAQ come from the germline V gene. CDR3 length: 15 residues. By negative magnetic separation, total CD8+ T cells were enriched. Each subset gave duplicate vials of about 140,000 sorted CD8+ T cells for RNA. On this clonotype: What it recognizes is unknown.

Sequenced input: CD8+ stem-like memory T cells (TSCM and TCM) sorted from PBMCs. Regarding subset: stem-like memory CD8 T cells (TSTEM), CCR7+ PD-1- TIGIT-. The sequence came from a human donor in good health. The V call is TRBV7-8, the J call TRBJ1-1. CDR3 sequence reads: CASSLAEGWDTEAFF.